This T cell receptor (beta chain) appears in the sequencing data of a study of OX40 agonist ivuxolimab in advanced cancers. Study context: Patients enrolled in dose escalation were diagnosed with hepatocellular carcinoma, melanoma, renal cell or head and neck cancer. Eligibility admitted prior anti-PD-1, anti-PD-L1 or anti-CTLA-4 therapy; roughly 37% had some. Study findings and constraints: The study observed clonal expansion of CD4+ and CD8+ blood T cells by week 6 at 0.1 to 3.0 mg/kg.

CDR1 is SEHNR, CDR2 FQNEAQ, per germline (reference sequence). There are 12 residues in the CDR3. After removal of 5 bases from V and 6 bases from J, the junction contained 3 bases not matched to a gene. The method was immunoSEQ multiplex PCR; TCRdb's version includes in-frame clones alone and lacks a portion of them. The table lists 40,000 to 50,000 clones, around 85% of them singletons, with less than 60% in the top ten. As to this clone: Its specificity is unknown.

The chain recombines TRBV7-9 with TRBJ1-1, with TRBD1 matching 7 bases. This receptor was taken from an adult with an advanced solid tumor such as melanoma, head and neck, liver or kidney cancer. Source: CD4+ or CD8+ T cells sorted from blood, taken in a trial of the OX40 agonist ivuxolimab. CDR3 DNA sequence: TGTGCCAGCAGCCTGGGACAGTCTGAAGCTTTCTTT. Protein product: CASSLGQSEAFF.